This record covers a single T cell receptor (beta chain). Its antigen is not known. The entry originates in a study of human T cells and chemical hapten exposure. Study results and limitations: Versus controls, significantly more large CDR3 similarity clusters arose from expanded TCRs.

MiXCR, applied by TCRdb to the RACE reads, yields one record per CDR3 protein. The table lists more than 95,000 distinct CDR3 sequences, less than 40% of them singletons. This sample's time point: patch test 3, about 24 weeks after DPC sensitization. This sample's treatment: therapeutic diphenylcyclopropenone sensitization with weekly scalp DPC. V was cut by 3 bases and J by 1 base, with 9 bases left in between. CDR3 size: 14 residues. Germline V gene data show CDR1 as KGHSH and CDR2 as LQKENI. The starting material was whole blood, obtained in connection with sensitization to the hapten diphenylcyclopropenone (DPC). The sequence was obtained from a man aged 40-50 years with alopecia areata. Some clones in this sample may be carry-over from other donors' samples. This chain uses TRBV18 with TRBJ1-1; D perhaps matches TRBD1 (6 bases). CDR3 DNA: TGTGCCAGCTCACCGGGACACCAGAACACTGAAGCTTTCTTT. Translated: CASSPGHQNTEAFF.